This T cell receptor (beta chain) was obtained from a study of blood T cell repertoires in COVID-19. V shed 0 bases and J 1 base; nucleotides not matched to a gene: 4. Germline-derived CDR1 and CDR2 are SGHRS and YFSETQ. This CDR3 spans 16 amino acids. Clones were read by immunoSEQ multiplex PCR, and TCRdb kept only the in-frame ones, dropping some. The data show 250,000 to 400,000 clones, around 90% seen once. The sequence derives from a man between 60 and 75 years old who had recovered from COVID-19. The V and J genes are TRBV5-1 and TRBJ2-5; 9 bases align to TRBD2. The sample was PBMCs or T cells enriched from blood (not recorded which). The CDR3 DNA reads TGCGCCAGCAGCTTGGTACCTAGCGGGATCCAAGAGACCCAGTACTTC. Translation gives CASSLVPSGIQETQYF.